What follows describes a single TCR beta chain. The target of this receptor is not known. Base quality data are lacking; no much larger clone is found one base away. Peripheral blood CD8+ and CD4+ T cells from healthy donors, Susac syndrome patients and multiple sclerosis patients were profiled by high-throughput TCR beta sequencing. Susac syndrome patients met recently defined diagnostic criteria for definite or probable disease. Bulk CD8+ and CD4+ T cells were purified by magnetic negative isolation, while CD8+ TEMRA cells were enriched using FACS. Blood was collected in EDTA tubes and processed within 24 hours, with PBMCs isolated through density gradient centrifugation. PBMCs intended for TCR sequencing were frozen in liquid nitrogen and were later thawed in a 37 degrees C water bath. The sorted or isolated CD4+, CD8+ and CD8+ TEMRA cells had a purity of 90% or higher. CDR1 and CDR2 are read off the germline V gene as SNHLY and FYNNEI. Relative to germline, V is 8 bases shorter and J is 4 bases shorter, with 15 bases between their ends. The CDR3 spans 15 residues, from the cysteine through the phenylalanine. Only the CDR3 DNA stays, 45 bases, in frame from base 1.

RNA was extracted using the RNeasy kit, and about 0.45 to 1 ug of the RNA was reverse transcribed with random hexamers. The immunoSEQ multiplex PCR assay, which covers 54 Vbeta and 13 Jbeta segments, was used to amplify TCR beta CDR3 regions. PCR amplification bias was corrected by using a synthetic template baseline for primer optimization and computational correction. In the source study's methods: Reads were annotated to V, D and J genes according to IMGT and were analyzed with immunoSEQ Analyzer, with only productive sequences retained. Clonality was calculated as one minus the Shannon entropy normalized by log2 of the number of productive unique sequences. Public and private clones were assessed among the 100 most prevalent clones of each patient and control. Clones were defined as Susac-specific when absent from the healthy and MS cohorts, from roughly 1,000 published viral clones and from other ImmuneACCESS disease sequences. The public sequencing data were trimmed at Q25 with fastp and processed into clonotypes with MiXCR by TCRdb, which kept only in-frame beta chains. A single entry per CDR3 protein holds the most common genes and DNA from its merged rows. The V and J calls and clone size come from TCRdb's table, not from the authors' own analysis. Recorded for this sample are 75,000 to 80,000 distinct CDR3 sequences; roughly 95% of them occurred a single time. The top ten clonotypes cover about 0.48% of the sample.

This sample is drawn from a study of CD8 T cells in Susac syndrome (dated by TCRdb to the late 2010s). For the study in its entirety: Of the Susac syndrome patients who were sequenced, 5 or 6 had clinically active disease and eight were in clinical remission. At the time of blood withdrawal, Susac syndrome patients were either therapy-naive, taking corticosteroids (with some also receiving IVIg), or on IVIg alone. Whether CD8+ T cell activation and differentiation in Susac syndrome was antigen driven was tested using repertoire sequencing. Clonality of the CD8+ T cell repertoire was compared between more than 9 healthy donors, roughly 14 Susac syndrome patients and 15 multiple sclerosis patients.

The paper as a whole reports these results and caveats: The TCR sequencing and HLA analysis was acknowledged to have included a relatively small number of individuals. Clonal expansion was seen in Susac syndrome CD8+ repertoires, peaking in CD8+ TEMRA cells and being greater in clinically active patients than in remitting ones. In the total CD8+ and CD8+ TEMRA repertoires, 15 to 20 and five Susac-specific public clones, respectively, were identified.

The TCR was taken from a human donor with Susac syndrome. Specimen: CD8+ T cells from PBMCs. The chain couples TRBV2 to TRBJ1-6, with the D gene too uncertain to name. The CDR3 corresponds to CASQTAPRYNSPLHF. DNA sequence: TGTGCCAGCCAAACGGCCCCTAGGTATAATTCACCCCTCCACTTT. Supplemented by the reference TRBV2 and TRBJ1-6 proteins around the CDR3, the complete variable domain is EPEVTQTPSHQVTQMGQEVILRCVPISNHLYFYWYRQILGQKVEFLVSFYNNEISEKSEIFDDQFSVERPDGSNFTLKIRSTKLEDSAMYFCASQTAPRYNSPLHFGNGTRLTVT.